This T cell receptor (beta chain) was documented in a study of T cell responses to AZD1222 COVID-19 vaccine. Notes on the study in general: Repertoire sampling was restricted to post-peak T cell response timepoints. Females made up more of the donors, who were largely white British, and clonal diversity may have come out too low.

This CDR3 contains 14 residues. Germline lookup yields CDR1 SGHTA and CDR2 FQGNSA. V lost 2 bases and J lost 6, with 8 bases in between. Produced via immunoSEQ multiplex PCR; TCRdb's table is partial and in-frame only. In the table there are 150,000 to 160,000 clones, about 88% of which are singletons. This clone was detected only a few times. What it binds is not known. The material was peripheral blood, obtained on day 0 of AZD1222 vaccination. J is TRBJ1-6 and V is TRBV7-2; TRBD1 is a possible D gene (5 bases). This TCR derives from an adult in good health. The CDR3 is CASSLTGVNSPLHF. The CDR3 DNA is TGTGCCAGCAGCTTAACGGGGGTTAATTCACCCCTCCACTTT.